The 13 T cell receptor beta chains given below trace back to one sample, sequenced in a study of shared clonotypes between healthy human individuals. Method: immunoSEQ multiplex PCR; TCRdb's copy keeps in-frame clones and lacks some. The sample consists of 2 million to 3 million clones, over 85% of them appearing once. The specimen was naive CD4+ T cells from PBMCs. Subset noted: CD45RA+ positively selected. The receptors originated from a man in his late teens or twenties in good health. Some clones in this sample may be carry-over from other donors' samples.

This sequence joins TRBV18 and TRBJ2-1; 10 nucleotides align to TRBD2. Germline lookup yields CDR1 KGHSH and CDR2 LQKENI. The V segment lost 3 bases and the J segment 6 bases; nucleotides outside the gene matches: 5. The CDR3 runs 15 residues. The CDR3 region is CASSPGLAGANEQFF. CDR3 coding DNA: TGTGCCAGCTCACCGGGGCTAGCGGGAGCCAATGAGCAGTTCTTC.

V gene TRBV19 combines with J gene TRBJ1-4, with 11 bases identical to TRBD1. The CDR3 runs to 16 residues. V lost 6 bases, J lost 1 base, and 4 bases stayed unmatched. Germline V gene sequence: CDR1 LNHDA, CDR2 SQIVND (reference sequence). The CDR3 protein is CASSMGQGVTNEKLFF. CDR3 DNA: TGTGCCAGTAGCATGGGACAGGGGGTAACTAATGAAAAACTGTTTTTT.

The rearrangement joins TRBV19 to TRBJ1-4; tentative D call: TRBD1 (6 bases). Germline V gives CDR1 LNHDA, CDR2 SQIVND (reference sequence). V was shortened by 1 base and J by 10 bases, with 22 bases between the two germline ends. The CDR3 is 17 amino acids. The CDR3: CASSIVTGGAAEGKLFF. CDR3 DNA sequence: TGTGCCAGTAGTATAGTGACGGGGGGCGCAGCCGAAGGAAAACTGTTTTTT. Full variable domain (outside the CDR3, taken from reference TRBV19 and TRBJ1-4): DGGITQSPKYLFRKEGQNVTLSCEQNLNHDAMYWYRQDPGQGLRLIYYSQIVNDFQKGDIAEGYSVSREKKESFPLTVTSAQKNPTAFYLCASSIVTGGAAEGKLFFGSGTQLSVL.

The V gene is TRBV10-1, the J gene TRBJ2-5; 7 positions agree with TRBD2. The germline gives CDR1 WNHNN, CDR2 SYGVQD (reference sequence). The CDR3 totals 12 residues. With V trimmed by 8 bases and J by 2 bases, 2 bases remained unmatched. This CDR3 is CASPGGQETQYF. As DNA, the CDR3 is TGCGCCAGCCCGGGAGGACAAGAGACCCAGTACTTC.

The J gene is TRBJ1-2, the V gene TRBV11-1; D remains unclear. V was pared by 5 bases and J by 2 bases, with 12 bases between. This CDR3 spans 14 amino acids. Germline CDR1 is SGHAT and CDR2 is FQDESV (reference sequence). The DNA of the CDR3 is TGTGCCAGCAGCACTTACGGTCTCAACTATGGCTACACCTTC. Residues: CASSTYGLNYGYTF.

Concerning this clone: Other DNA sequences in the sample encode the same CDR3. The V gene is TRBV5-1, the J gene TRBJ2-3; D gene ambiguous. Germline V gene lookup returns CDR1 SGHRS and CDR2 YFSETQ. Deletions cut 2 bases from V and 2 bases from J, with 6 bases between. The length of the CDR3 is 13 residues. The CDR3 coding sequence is TGCGCCAGCAGCTTCGGGCCCACAGATACGCAGTATTTT. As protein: CASSFGPTDTQYF. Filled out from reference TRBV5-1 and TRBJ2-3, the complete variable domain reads KAGVTQTPRYLIKTRGQQVTLSCSPISGHRSVSWYQQTPGQGLQFLFEYFSETQRNKGNFPGRFSGRQFSNSRSEMNVSTLELGDSALYLCASSFGPTDTQYFGPGTRLTVL.

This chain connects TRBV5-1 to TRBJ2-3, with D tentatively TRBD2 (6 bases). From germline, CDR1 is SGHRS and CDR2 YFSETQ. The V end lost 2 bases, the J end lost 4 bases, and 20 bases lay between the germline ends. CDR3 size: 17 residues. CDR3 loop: CASSFKLALKSPDTQYF. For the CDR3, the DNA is TGCGCCAGCAGCTTTAAACTAGCACTCAAATCCCCAGATACGCAGTATTTT.

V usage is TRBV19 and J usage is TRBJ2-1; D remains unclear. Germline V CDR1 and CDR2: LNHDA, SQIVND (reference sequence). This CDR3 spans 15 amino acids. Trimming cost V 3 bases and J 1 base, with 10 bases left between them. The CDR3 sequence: CASSIFTQSYNEQFF. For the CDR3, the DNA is TGTGCCAGTAGTATTTTCACTCAATCCTACAATGAGCAGTTCTTC.

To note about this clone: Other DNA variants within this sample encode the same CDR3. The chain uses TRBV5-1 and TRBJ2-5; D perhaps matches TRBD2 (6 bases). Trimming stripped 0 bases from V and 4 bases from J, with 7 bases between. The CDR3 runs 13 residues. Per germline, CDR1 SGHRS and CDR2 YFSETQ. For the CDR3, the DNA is TGCGCCAGCAGCTTGGAGGGAGGAGAGACCCAGTACTTC. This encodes CASSLEGGETQYF.

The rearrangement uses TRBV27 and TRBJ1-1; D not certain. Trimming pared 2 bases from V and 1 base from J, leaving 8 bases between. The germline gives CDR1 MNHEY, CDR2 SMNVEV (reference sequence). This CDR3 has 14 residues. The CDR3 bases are TGTGCCAGCAGTTTAGTCGGCCCGAACACTGAAGCTTTCTTT. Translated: CASSLVGPNTEAFF.

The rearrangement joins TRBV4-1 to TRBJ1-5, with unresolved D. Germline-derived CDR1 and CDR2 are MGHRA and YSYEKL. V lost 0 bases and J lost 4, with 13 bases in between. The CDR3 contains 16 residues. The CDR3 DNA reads TGCGCCAGCAGCCAAGACGTTCCCTGGGGAAATCAGCCCCAGCATTTT. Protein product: CASSQDVPWGNQPQHF.

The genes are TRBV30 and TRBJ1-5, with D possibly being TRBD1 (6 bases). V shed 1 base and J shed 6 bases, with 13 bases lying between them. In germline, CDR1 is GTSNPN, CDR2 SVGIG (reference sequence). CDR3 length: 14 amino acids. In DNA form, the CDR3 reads TGTGCCTGGAGTGCTCAGACAGGTCCTCAGCCCCAGCATTTT. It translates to CAWSAQTGPQPQHF.

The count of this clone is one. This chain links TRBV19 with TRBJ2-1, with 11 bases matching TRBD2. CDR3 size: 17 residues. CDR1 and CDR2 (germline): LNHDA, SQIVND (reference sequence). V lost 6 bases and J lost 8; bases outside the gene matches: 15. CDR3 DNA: TGTGCCAGTAGATCTTTAGCGGGAGGGCCCTTTGTCTATGAGCAGTTCTTC. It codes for CASRSLAGGPFVYEQFF. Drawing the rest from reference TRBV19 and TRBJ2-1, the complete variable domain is DGGITQSPKYLFRKEGQNVTLSCEQNLNHDAMYWYRQDPGQGLRLIYYSQIVNDFQKGDIAEGYSVSREKKESFPLTVTSAQKNPTAFYLCASRSLAGGPFVYEQFFGPGTRLTVL.